Below are 29 T cell receptor beta chains sequenced from a single sample in a study of blood T cell repertoires in COVID-19. This table comes from immunoSEQ multiplex PCR, and its TCRdb copy is limited to in-frame clones, with some not included. The sample contains some 200,000 clones, 70% to 85% of which appear only once. Material: PBMCs or T cells enriched from blood (not recorded which). Every receptor here comes from a woman aged 40-49 years with acute COVID-19.

The chain carries TRBV7-2 and TRBJ2-2; a weak D match, TRBD1 (6 bases). The CDR3 has 15 residues. V gave up 5 bases and J gave up 2 bases, with 12 bases separating them. CDR1 and CDR2 from the germline V gene are SGHTA and FQGNSA. CDR3 in DNA: TGTGCCAGCAGCCTCCAGGGGATTAACACCGGGGAGCTGTTTTTT. Its translation: CASSLQGINTGELFF.

This clone was seen a single time. J is TRBJ1-2 and V is TRBV28; D uncertain. V was cut by 5 bases and J by 1 base, with 8 bases left in between. Germline V gives CDR1 MDHEN, CDR2 SYDVKM. The CDR3 runs 13 residues. DNA for the CDR3: TGTGCCAGCAGTCGCCCGGGTAACTATGGCTACACCTTC. Translation: CASSRPGNYGYTF.

This clone has only one observation. This chain connects TRBV5-1 to TRBJ2-7; D possibly corresponds to TRBD1 (6 bases). The CDR3 runs to 14 residues. The V gene's germline CDR1 is SGHRS and CDR2 YFSETQ. Trimming removed 5 bases from V and 2 bases from J, with 14 bases in between. CDR3 DNA sequence: TGCGCCAGCAGGTGGGACATCTTGACCTACGAGCAGTACTTC. It codes for CASRWDILTYEQYF.

This chain links TRBV4-1 with TRBJ2-7, with 8 bases that match TRBD2. The CDR3 length is 15 residues. CDR1 and CDR2 from the germline V gene are MGHRA and YSYEKL. The V segment lost 4 bases and the J segment 2 bases; nucleotides outside the gene matches: 7. The DNA for the CDR3 is TGCGCCAGCAGCCCCCTTAGGCGGGGGGCCTACGAGCAGTACTTC. It translates to CASSPLRRGAYEQYF.

J is TRBJ2-7 and V is TRBV5-1; 9 nucleotides match TRBD2. Germline loops: CDR1 SGHRS, CDR2 YFSETQ. This CDR3 comprises 19 residues. V shed 1 base, J shed 3 bases, and the junction held 17 bases outside the gene matches. The CDR3 coding sequence is TGCGCCAGCAGCTTGTTCGGACGGACCCTAGCGGGGAAATTCTACGAGCAGTACTTC. Protein sequence: CASSLFGRTLAGKFYEQYF.

The J gene is TRBJ2-3, the V gene TRBV3-1 (or the pseudogene TRBV3-2); 9 bases are a match to TRBD2. This CDR3 is built from 16 residues. CDR1 LGHDT and CDR2 YNNKEL come from the germline V gene (reference sequence). V gave up 4 bases and J gave up 3 bases; unmatched junction bases: 8. The CDR3 sequence: CASSPMTLAGTDTQYF. CDR3 DNA sequence: TGTGCCAGCAGCCCCATGACGCTAGCGGGAACAGATACGCAGTATTTT.

The J gene is TRBJ2-5, the V gene TRBV4-1; D is uncertain. This CDR3 has 14 residues. Per the germline V gene, CDR1 is MGHRA and CDR2 is YSYEKL. The V and J ends lost 1 base and 5 bases respectively, with 11 bases between them. The CDR3 coding sequence is TGCGCCAGCAGCCAAGTCGACCCGGGTGAGACCCAGTACTTC. It specifies CASSQVDPGETQYF.

V gene TRBV9 combines with J gene TRBJ2-1, with 11 bases aligning to TRBD2. The CDR3 extends over 15 amino acids. From germline, CDR1 is SGDLS and CDR2 YYNGEE. J was trimmed by 9 bases and V by 4 bases; bases with no gene match: 9. The CDR3 sequence: CASSISGRAQGEQFF. Written as DNA, the CDR3 is TGTGCCAGCAGCATTAGCGGGAGGGCCCAAGGTGAGCAGTTCTTC.

The chain combines TRBV7-2 with TRBJ2-5, with 12 bases fitting TRBD2. Trimming at V came to 1 base and at J to 5 bases, leaving 2 bases not matched to a gene. This CDR3 region has 15 residues. The germline gives CDR1 SGHTA, CDR2 FQGNSA. The chain's CDR3 is CASSLDLAGGETQYF. CDR3 bases: TGTGCCAGCAGCTTAGACCTAGCGGGGGGGGAGACCCAGTACTTC.

This clone was detected only once. The chain has TRBV27 and TRBJ2-7; D is unresolved. CDR1 MNHEY and CDR2 SMNVEV come from the germline V gene (reference sequence). The V and J ends lost 5 bases and 2 bases respectively, with 7 bases between them. The CDR3 loop spans 12 amino acids. The DNA of the CDR3 is TGTGCCAGCAGTGATGGGCCCTACGAGCAGTACTTC. Encoded protein: CASSDGPYEQYF.

CDR3 nucleotides: TGTGCCAGCAGCCCTCGACAGATTAACTATGGCTACACCTTC. This translates into CASSPRQINYGYTF. The V and J genes are TRBV3-1 (or the pseudogene TRBV3-2) and TRBJ1-2, with D maybe TRBD1 (5 bases). This CDR3 contains 14 residues. Germline-derived CDR1 and CDR2 are LGHDT and YNNKEL (reference sequence). The V and J ends lost 4 bases and 1 base respectively, with 10 bases between them.

CDR3 nucleotides: TGTGCCAGCAGTCGGTCCGGACAGACCCCCTATGGCTACACCTTC. Translating gives CASSRSGQTPYGYTF. The chain joins TRBV6-5 to TRBJ1-2; possibly TRBD1 for D (6 bases). From germline, CDR1 is MNHEY and CDR2 SVGAGI. The length of the CDR3 is 15 residues. Trimming took off 5 bases at V and 4 bases at J, with 17 bases between the two ends.

The count of this clone is one. The J gene is TRBJ2-7, the V gene TRBV30; 12 bases fit TRBD2. V lost 2 bases to trimming and J lost 1 base; unmatched junction nucleotides: 3. The CDR3 covers 15 residues. Germline V gives CDR1 GTSNPN, CDR2 SVGIG (reference sequence). This CDR3 is CAWSPGLAGSYEQYF. The CDR3 coding sequence is TGTGCCTGGAGTCCGGGACTAGCGGGTTCCTACGAGCAGTACTTC.

About this clone itself: A read error may be the cause here, since a much bigger clone is one base away. The chain couples TRBV3-1 (or the pseudogene TRBV3-2) to TRBJ1-3, with D unclear. V lost 6 bases and J lost 3, with 3 bases in between. The CDR3 has 11 amino acids. Germline assignment: CDR1 LGHDT and CDR2 YNNKEL (reference sequence). The CDR3 DNA is TGTGCCAGCAGTCTTGGAAACACCATATATTTT. It is translated as CASSLGNTIYF.

The count of this clone is one. The chain couples TRBV5-1 to TRBJ1-3, with 8 bases identical to TRBD1. V gave up 0 bases and J gave up 3 bases; unmatched junction bases: 2. Germline CDR1 and CDR2: SGHRS and YFSETQ. CDR3 length equals 15 residues. CDR3 bases: TGCGCCAGCAGCTTGGAGGGGACAGGTGGAAACACCATATATTTT. Translating it yields CASSLEGTGGNTIYF. The full variable domain, in which reference TRBV5-1 and TRBJ1-3 provide the parts outside the CDR3, is KAGVTQTPRYLIKTRGQQVTLSCSPISGHRSVSWYQQTPGQGLQFLFEYFSETQRNKGNFPGRFSGRQFSNSRSEMNVSTLELGDSALYLCASSLEGTGGNTIYFGEGSWLTVV.

V gene TRBV19 combines with J gene TRBJ2-5, with TRBD1 as a possible D gene (6 bases). The CDR3 runs to 13 residues. CDR1 and CDR2 from the germline V gene are LNHDA and SQIVND (reference sequence). V was clipped by 5 bases and J by 5 bases, with 12 bases between them. This CDR3 is CASSSGGGETQYF. In DNA, the CDR3 is TGTGCCAGTAGTTCTGGGGGCGGGGAGACCCAGTACTTC.

This clone was picked up a small number of times. This rearrangement joins TRBV5-6 to TRBJ1-1; weak D call: TRBD1 (6 bases). V lost 0 bases, J lost 4 bases, and 13 bases lay in between. The CDR3 spans 15 residues. Germline CDR1 is SGHDT and CDR2 is YYEEEE. CDR3 residues: CASSLARGLSTEAFF. CDR3 DNA sequence: TGTGCCAGCAGCTTGGCCAGGGGATTGAGCACTGAAGCTTTCTTT.

The genes are TRBV29-1 and TRBJ2-1; TRBD2 matches 10 bases. CDR3 length equals 12 residues. The germline CDR1 and CDR2 sequences are SQVTM and ANQGSEA. Trimming removed 7 bases from V and 7 bases from J; junction bases left unmatched: 4. The CDR3 region has the DNA TGCAGCGGAAGAGCGGGAGGGAATGAGCAGTTCTTC. Amino acid sequence: CSGRAGGNEQFF.

This rearrangement joins TRBV7-2 to TRBJ1-5; no clear D. Between the trimmed V and J ends, which lost 6 bases and 2 bases, there was a span of 20 bases. The CDR3 extends over 17 amino acids. Germline assignment: CDR1 SGHTA and CDR2 FQGNSA. This CDR3 reads CASSTGWPNPRNQPQHF. The CDR3 nucleotides read TGTGCCAGCAGTACGGGATGGCCTAACCCCCGCAATCAGCCCCAGCATTTT.

The chain combines TRBV6-4 with TRBJ1-2, with D perhaps TRBD1 (6 bases). The CDR3 totals 15 residues. CDR1 and CDR2 from the germline V gene are MRHNA and SNTAGT. Trimming took 0 bases from V and 4 from J, leaving 12 bases between them. The CDR3: CASSDSPDSSYGYTF. For the CDR3, the DNA is TGTGCCAGCAGTGACTCCCCGGACAGCTCCTATGGCTACACCTTC.

The chain is built from TRBV27 and TRBJ1-3; D call uncertain. Germline V gene lookup returns CDR1 MNHEY and CDR2 SMNVEV (reference sequence). Between the trimmed V and J ends, which lost 2 bases and 7 bases, there was a span of 12 bases. The CDR3 has 14 residues. The DNA of the CDR3 is TGTGCCAGCAGTTTACAAGGAGATAGTAACACCATATATTTT. As protein: CASSLQGDSNTIYF.

The chain's CDR3 is CASSRARVRNSPLHF. The CDR3 DNA reads as TGTGCCAGCAGCCGCGCCAGGGTTCGCAATTCACCCCTCCACTTT. This chain joins TRBV7-8 and TRBJ1-6; D possibly corresponds to TRBD1 (5 bases). This CDR3 region has 15 residues. CDR1 SGHVS and CDR2 FQNEAQ come from the germline V gene. V was trimmed by 5 bases and J by 7 bases, leaving 15 bases between them.

The J gene is TRBJ1-5, the V gene TRBV12-2; TRBD1 is taken as the D call from the table, unchecked against the DNA. TRBV12-2 corresponds to a pseudogene. The CDR3 sequence is 18 residues long. CDR3 protein: CATENRDRDTPRDQPQHF. DNA for the CDR3: TGTGCAACCGAGAACCGGGACAGGGATACCCCAAGGGATCAGCCCCAGCATTTT.

V and J are TRBV9 and TRBJ1-4, with 9 bases matching TRBD1. Trimming took 4 bases from V and 2 from J; bases not matched to a gene: 6. CDR1 is SGDLS, CDR2 YYNGEE, per germline. This CDR3 is 16 amino acids long. The CDR3 DNA follows: TGTGCCAGCAGCCCCCCGGGACAGGGTACTAATGAAAAACTGTTTTTT. Translation gives CASSPPGQGTNEKLFF. Combining the CDR3 with reference TRBV9 and TRBJ1-4 gives the whole variable domain DSGVTQTPKHLITATGQRVTLRCSPRSGDLSVYWYQQSLDQGLQFLIQYYNGEERAKGNILERFSAQQFPDLHSELNLSSLELGDSALYFCASSPPGQGTNEKLFFGSGTQLSVL.

This clone was seen a handful of times. The chain links TRBV7-2 to TRBJ2-7; D might be TRBD2 (6 bases). The germline V gene has CDR1 SGHTA and CDR2 FQGNSA. V lost 0 bases, J lost 3 bases, and 12 bases lay in between. The CDR3 is 15 amino acids. DNA of the CDR3: TGTGCCAGCAGCTTAGCGAGGAGGGGAGACTACGAGCAGTACTTC. It yields the protein CASSLARRGDYEQYF.

V is TRBV12-3 or TRBV12-4 and J is TRBJ2-1; D possibly corresponds to TRBD1 (6 bases). V was cut by 8 bases and J by 6 bases, with 14 bases left in between. This CDR3 spans 13 amino acids. CDR3 DNA: TGTGCCAGCTCCAGGGGCGCGGGCAATGAGCAGTTCTTC. Translation gives CASSRGAGNEQFF.

The CDR3 loop reads CASRNLRGEGTQYF. The CDR3 nucleotides read TGTGCCAGCAGGAACTTGCGGGGGGAGGGGACCCAGTACTTC. The chain recombines TRBV28 with TRBJ2-5, with TRBD2 matching over 8 bases. V trimming: 6 bases; J trimming: 7 bases; junction bases outside the gene matches: 10. The V gene's germline CDR1 is MDHEN and CDR2 SYDVKM. This CDR3 is 14 amino acids long.

CDR3 residues: CASSARDRNSPLHF. The CDR3 bases are TGTGCCAGCAGCGCCCGGGACAGAAATTCACCCCTCCACTTT. V is TRBV5-4 and J is TRBJ1-6, with 7 bases identical to TRBD1. The CDR3 is 14 residues long. Looked up from germline, CDR1 is SGHNT and CDR2 is YYREEE (reference sequence). V shed 4 bases, J shed 7 bases, and the junction held 5 bases outside the gene matches.

This rearrangement joins TRBV2 to TRBJ2-3; 7 nucleotides match TRBD1. V dropped 7 bases and J dropped 0; count of bases not matched to a gene: 7. Germline CDR1 is SNHLY and CDR2 is FYNNEI. The CDR3 runs to 15 residues. The CDR3 bases are TGTGCCAGCAATTACAGGGGTCAGAGCACAGATACGCAGTATTTT. Its translation is CASNYRGQSTDTQYF.